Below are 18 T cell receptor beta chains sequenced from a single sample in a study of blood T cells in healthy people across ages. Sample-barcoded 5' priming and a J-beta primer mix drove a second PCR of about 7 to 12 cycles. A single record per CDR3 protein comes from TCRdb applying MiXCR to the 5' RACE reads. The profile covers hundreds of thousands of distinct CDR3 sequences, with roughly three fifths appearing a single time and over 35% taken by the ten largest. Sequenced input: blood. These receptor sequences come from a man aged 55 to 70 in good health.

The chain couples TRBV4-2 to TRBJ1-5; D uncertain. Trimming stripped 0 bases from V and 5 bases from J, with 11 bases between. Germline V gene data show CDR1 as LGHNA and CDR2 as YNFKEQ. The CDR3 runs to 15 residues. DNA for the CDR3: TGTGCCAGCAGCCAAGATGGAGTCGTGGATCAGCCCCAGCATTTT. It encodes CASSQDGVVDQPQHF.

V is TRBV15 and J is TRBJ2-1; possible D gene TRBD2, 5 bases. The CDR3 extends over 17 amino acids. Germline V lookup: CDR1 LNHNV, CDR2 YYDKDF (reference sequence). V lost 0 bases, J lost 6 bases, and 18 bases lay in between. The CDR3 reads CATSRDLRARESNEQFF. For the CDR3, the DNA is TGTGCCACCAGCAGAGATTTGAGGGCTCGTGAATCCAATGAGCAGTTCTTC.

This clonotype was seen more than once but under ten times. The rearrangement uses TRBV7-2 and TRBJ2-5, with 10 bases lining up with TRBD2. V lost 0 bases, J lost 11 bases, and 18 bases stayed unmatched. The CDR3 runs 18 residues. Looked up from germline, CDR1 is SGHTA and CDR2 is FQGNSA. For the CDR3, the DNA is TGTGCCAGCAGCTTAGCGGGAGCGGGGGGGACATTCGCCAATGAGCAGTACTTC. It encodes CASSLAGAGGTFANEQYF.

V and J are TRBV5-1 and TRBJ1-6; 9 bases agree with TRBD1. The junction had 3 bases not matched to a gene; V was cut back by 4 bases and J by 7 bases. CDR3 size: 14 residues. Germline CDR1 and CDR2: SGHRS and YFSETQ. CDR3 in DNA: TGCGCCAGCAGCGCGACAGGGGGGAATTCACCCCTCCACTTT. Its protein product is CASSATGGNSPLHF.

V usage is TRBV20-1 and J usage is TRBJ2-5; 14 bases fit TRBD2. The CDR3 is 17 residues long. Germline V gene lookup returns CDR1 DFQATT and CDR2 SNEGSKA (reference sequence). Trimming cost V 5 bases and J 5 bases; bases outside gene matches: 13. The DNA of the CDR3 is TGCAGTGCTGGACTAGCGGGGGGCAACACCGTGATGGAGACCCAGTACTTC. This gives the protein CSAGLAGGNTVMETQYF.

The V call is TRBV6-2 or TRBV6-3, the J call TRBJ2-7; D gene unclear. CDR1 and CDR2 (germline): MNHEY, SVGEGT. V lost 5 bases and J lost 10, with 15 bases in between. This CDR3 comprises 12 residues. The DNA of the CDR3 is TGTGCCAGCAGTGATCTCCTAGTCCCCCAGTACTTC. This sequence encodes CASSDLLVPQYF.

The CDR3 DNA reads as TGCAGCGTTGACAGCTCAGGCAATGAGCAGTTCTTC. Translated: CSVDSSGNEQFF. The V and J genes are TRBV29-1 and TRBJ2-1; D ambiguous. V was clipped by 3 bases and J by 6 bases, with 9 bases between them. CDR1 and CDR2 (germline): SQVTM, ANQGSEA. The CDR3 spans 12 residues.

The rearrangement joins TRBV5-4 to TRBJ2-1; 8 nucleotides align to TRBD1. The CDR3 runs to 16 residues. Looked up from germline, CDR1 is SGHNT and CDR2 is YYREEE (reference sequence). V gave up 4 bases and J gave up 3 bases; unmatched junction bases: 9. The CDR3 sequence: CASSPRTGSDYNEQFF. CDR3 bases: TGTGCCAGCAGCCCCCGGACAGGGTCAGACTACAATGAGCAGTTCTTC.

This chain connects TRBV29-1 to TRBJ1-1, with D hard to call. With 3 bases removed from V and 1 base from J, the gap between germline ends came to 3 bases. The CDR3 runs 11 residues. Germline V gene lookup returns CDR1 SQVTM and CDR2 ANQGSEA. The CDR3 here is CSVDKNTEAFF. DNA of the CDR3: TGCAGCGTTGACAAGAACACTGAAGCTTTCTTT. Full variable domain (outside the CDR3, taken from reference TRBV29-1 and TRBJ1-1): SAVISQKPSRDICQRGTSLTIQCQVDSQVTMMFWYRQQPGQSLTLIATANQGSEATYESGFVIDKFPISRPNLTFSTLTVSNMSPEDSSIYLCSVDKNTEAFFGQGTRLTVV.

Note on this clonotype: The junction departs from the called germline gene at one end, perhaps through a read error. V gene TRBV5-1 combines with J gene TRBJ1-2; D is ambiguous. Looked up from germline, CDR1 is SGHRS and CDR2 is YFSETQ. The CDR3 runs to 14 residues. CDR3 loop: CAGSLDSINYGYTF. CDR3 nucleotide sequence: TGCGCCGGCAGCTTGGATTCCATTAACTATGGCTACACCTTC.

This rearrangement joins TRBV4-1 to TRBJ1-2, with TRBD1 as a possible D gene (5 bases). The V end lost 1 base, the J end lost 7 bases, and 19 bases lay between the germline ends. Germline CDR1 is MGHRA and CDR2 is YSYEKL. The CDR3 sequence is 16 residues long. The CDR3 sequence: CASSQGGTDEVGGYTF. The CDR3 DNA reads TGCGCCAGCAGCCAAGGGGGGACGGACGAAGTCGGTGGCTACACCTTC.

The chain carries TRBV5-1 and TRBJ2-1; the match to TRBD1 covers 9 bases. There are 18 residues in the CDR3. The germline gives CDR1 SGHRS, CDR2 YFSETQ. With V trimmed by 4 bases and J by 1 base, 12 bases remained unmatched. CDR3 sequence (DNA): TGCGCCAGCAGCCCAAGGACAGGGGTCCTTCAATCCTACAATGAGCAGTTCTTC. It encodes CASSPRTGVLQSYNEQFF.

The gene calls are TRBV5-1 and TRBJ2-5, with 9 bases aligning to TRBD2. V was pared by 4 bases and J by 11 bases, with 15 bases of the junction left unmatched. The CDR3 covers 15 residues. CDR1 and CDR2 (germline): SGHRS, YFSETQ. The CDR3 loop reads CASSQSGLASNEQYF. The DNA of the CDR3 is TGCGCCAGCAGCCAAAGCGGACTAGCGTCCAATGAGCAGTACTTC.

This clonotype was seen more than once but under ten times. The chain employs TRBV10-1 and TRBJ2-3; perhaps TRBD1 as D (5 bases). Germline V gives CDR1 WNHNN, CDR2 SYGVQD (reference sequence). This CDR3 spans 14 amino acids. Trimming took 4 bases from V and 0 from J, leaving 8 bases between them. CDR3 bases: TGCGCCAGCAGTGGACAGCTAAGCACAGATACGCAGTATTTT. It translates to CASSGQLSTDTQYF.

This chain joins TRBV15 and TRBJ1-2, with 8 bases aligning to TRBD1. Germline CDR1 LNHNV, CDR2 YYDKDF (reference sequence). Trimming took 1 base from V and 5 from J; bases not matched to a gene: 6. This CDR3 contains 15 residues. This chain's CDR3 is CATSRGGQGSYGYTF. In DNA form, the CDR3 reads TGTGCCACCAGCAGAGGAGGACAGGGAAGTTATGGCTACACCTTC.

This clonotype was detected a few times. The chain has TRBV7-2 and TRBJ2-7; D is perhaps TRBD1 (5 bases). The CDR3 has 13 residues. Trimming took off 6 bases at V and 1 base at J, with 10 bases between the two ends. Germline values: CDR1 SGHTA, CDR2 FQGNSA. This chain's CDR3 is CASSQGQSYEQYF. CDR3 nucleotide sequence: TGTGCCAGCAGTCAAGGACAATCCTACGAGCAGTACTTC.

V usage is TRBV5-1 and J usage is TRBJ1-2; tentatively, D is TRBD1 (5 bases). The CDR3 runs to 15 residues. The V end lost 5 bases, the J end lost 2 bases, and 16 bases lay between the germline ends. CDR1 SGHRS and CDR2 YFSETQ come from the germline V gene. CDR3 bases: TGCGCCAGCAGAGTCGGGGCATGGGAGAACTATGGCTACACCTTC. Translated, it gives CASRVGAWENYGYTF.

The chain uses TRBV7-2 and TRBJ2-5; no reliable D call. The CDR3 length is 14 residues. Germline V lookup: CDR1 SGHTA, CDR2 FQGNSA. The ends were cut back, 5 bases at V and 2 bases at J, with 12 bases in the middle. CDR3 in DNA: TGTGCCAGCAGCGTAGGGCTAAGTCAAGAGACCCAGTACTTC. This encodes CASSVGLSQETQYF. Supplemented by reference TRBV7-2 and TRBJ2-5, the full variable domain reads GAGVSQSPSNKVTEKGKDVELRCDPISGHTALYWYRQSLGQGLEFLIYFQGNSAPDKSGLPSDRFSAERTGGSVSTLTIQRTQQEDSAVYLCASSVGLSQETQYFGPGTRLLVL.